This T cell receptor beta chain was identified during a study of CD8 T cells in ankylosing spondylitis. In germline, CDR1 is DFQATT, CDR2 SNEGSKA (reference sequence). The CDR3 extends over 13 amino acids. Trimming left V 3 bases short and J 7 bases short, with 13 bases between. Ten or more counts support this clonotype. Library preparation for TCR beta used quantitative 5'-RACE with molecular barcodes. TCRdb itself ran the 5' RACE reads through MiXCR, one entry per CDR3 protein. Of about 130,000 distinct CDR3 sequences listed, roughly 10% are singletons. This clonotype was sampled from a female donor with ankylosing spondylitis or in good health (not recorded which). The material sequenced was blood, either unsorted or a sorted T cell fraction (not recorded which). This chain uses TRBV20-1 with TRBJ1-5; no definite D call. The CDR3 DNA reads as TGCAGTGCTAGCCTCAATGGTGGGCAGCCCCAGCATTTT. Amino acids: CSASLNGGQPQHF.